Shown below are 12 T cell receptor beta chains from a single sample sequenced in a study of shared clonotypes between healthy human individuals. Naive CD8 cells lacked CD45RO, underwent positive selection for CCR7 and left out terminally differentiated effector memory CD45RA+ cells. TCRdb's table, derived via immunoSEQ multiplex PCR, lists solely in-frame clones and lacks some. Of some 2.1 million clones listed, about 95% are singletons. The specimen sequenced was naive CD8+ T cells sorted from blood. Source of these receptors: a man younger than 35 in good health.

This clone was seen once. CDR3 nucleotides: TGTGCCAGCAGCACCGGACAGGGACTACCCGGGGAGCTGTTTTTT. This gives the protein CASSTGQGLPGELFF. The chain has TRBV2 and TRBJ2-2; TRBD1 might be the D (8 bases). This CDR3 contains 15 residues. The V end was cut by 6 bases, the J end by 6 bases, with 17 bases between. The germline V gene has CDR1 SNHLY and CDR2 FYNNEI.

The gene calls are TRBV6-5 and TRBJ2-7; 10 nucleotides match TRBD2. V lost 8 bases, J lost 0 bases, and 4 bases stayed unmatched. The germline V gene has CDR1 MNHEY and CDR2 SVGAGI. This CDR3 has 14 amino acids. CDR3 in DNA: TGTGCCAGCCAAGCGGGGGGGAACTCCTACGAGCAGTACTTC. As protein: CASQAGGNSYEQYF.

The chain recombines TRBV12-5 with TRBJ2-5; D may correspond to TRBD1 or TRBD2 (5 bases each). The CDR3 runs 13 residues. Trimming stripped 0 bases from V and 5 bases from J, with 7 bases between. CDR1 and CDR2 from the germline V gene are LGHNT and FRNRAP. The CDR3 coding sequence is TGTGCTAGTGGTTTGGTGTGGGGGGAGACCCAGTACTTC. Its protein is CASGLVWGETQYF.

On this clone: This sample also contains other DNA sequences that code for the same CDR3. The CDR3, as DNA: TGTGCCAGCAGTCCCCCGGGATACACTGAAGCTTTCTTT. Translated, it gives CASSPPGYTEAFF. The chain is built from TRBV6-5 and TRBJ1-1; the D is unclear. In germline, CDR1 is MNHEY, CDR2 SVGAGI. Trimming took off 5 bases at V and 3 bases at J, with 10 bases between the two ends. The CDR3 runs to 13 residues.

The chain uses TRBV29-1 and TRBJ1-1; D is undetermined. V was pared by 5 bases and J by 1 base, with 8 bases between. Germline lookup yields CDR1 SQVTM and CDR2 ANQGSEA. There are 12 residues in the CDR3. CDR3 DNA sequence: TGCAGCGTTTTCCCGGGGAACACTGAAGCTTTCTTT. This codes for CSVFPGNTEAFF.

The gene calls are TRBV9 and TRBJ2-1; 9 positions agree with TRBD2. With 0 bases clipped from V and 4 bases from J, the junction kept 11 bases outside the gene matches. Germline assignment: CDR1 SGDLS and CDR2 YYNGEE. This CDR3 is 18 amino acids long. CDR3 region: CASSVEARAGGWYNEQFF. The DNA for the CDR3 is TGTGCCAGCAGCGTAGAAGCCCGCGCGGGAGGGTGGTACAATGAGCAGTTCTTC. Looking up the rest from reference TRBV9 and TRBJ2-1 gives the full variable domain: DSGVTQTPKHLITATGQRVTLRCSPRSGDLSVYWYQQSLDQGLQFLIQYYNGEERAKGNILERFSAQQFPDLHSELNLSSLELGDSALYFCASSVEARAGGWYNEQFFGPGTRLTVL.

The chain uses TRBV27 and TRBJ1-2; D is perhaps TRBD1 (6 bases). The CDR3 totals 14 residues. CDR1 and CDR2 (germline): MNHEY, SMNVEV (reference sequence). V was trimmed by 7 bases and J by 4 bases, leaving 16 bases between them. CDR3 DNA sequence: TGTGCCAGCACCCATGACAGGAGTCTCTATGGCTACACCTTC. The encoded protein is CASTHDRSLYGYTF.

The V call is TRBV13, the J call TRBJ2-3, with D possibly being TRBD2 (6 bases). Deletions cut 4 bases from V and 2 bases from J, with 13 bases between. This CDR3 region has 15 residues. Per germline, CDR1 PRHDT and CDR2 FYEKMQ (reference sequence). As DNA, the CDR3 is TGTGCCAGCAGCTCCGGGACTCCTTACACAGATACGCAGTATTTT. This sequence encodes CASSSGTPYTDTQYF.

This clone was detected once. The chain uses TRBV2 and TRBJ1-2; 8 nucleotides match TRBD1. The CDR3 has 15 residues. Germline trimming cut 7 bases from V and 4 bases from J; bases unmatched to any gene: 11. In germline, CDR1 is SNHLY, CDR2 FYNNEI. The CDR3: CASKTGGPSGYGYTF. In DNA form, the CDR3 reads TGTGCCAGCAAAACAGGGGGACCCTCTGGCTATGGCTACACCTTC.

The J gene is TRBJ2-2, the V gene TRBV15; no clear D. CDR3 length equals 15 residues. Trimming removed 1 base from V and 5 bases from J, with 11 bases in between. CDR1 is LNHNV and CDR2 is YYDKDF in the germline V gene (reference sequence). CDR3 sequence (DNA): TGTGCCACCAGCAGAGTTCGTGAAGGGACCGGGGAGCTGTTTTTT. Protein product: CATSRVREGTGELFF.

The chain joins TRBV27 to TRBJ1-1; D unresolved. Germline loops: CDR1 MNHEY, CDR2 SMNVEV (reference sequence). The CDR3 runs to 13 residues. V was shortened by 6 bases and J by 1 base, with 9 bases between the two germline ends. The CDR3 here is CASRTRGNTEAFF. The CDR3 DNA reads TGTGCCAGCAGGACGCGCGGGAACACTGAAGCTTTCTTT.

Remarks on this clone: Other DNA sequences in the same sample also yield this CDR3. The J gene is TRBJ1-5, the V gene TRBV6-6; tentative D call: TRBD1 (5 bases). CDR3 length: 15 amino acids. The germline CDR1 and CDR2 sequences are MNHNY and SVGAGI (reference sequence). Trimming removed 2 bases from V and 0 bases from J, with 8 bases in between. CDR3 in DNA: TGTGCCAGCAGTTACGGGGGGTATAGCAATCAGCCCCAGCATTTT. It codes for CASSYGGYSNQPQHF.